The subject of this entry is one TCR beta chain. Its antigen is still unknown. Nothing much larger sits one base from this clone, and base qualities are not available. In total, fewer than 750 healthy bone marrow donors made up the cohort. Cohort members were all nominally healthy when sampled, although unrecorded immune exposures were likely present. The donor was CMV seropositive and was included in the group of 290 or so seropositive cohort members. Every donor gave a peripheral blood sample, and the peripheral blood mononuclear cells from that sample were used for TCR beta sequencing. Genomic DNA was extracted from the blood cell samples with the Qiagen DNeasy Blood Extraction Kit. These data come from a study of cytomegalovirus exposure and HLA in healthy donors (dated by TCRdb to about 2017). Background on the whole study: According to an earlier analysis of 587 of the donors, 150 million to 200 million T cells yielded approximately 120 million unique TCR beta sequences and about 300 Gb of sequence data. A handful of DR-DQ haplotypes were handled as single units for association and clustering because linkage in the cohort was strong. Donor age, sex, ethnicity and CMV serostatus were collected together with the repertoire data. Every repertoire in the discovery cohort had been generated on one and the same sequencing platform. An earlier analysis of around 640 of the donors used high-throughput TCR beta sequencing to judge whether each TCR beta V gene segment behaved as functional or pseudogenic. The number of typed donors differed by locus: roughly 620-640 for A, B, C, DRB1 and DQB1; 500 to 550 for DQA1; 606 for DPA1; and about 450 for DPB1. In a later genetic analysis, genome-wide SNP genotypes for about 55% of the 666 donors were used, and that subset was treated as a discovery cohort. Around 330 gigabases of sequencing data and around 90 million unique TCR sequences made up an early release that covered about 640 HLA-typed donors. Class I and class II HLA loci were covered by the typing at four-digit resolution. Among roughly 400 genotyped donors of the cohort, an average of about 240,000 unique TCR beta nucleotide sequences was sequenced per donor, of which approximately 18% were non-productive. To predict cytomegalovirus infection status, the study brought together high-throughput TCR immunosequencing, statistical association of individual TCRs with disease status, and machine learning. To study patterns of TCR occurrence, a later analysis re-analyzed previously published TCR beta repertoires from 650 to 750 donors and added high-resolution HLA genotyping. Rather than using new phenotypic data, the later analysis identified candidate immune exposures from TCR beta sequences and from how often those sequences occurred across donors. Of the approximately 370 genotyped donors, less than 90% were placed in the genetic ancestry cluster associated with self-reported Caucasian donors. The study profiled the T cell repertoires of some 610 subjects by immunosequencing and related them to cytomegalovirus serostatus. A separate validation cohort of over a hundred different subjects was used in addition to the roughly 640-subject first cohort. The aim of the study was to test whether cataloging public T cell receptors could identify signatures of past pathogen exposure.

Broader findings and caveats from the paper: In an earlier analysis of around 600 of the donors, most TCR beta V segments were observed in productive rearrangements about 87% or about 30% of the time, broadly matching IMGT annotations. Some IMGT-functional V segments, including TRBV6-2 and TRBV6-3, could not be told apart with the 87-base-pair reads, so those segments were excluded. Correlated functional status among segregating V segments might reflect linkage disequilibrium, but an unknown experimental factor could not be ruled out. According to a later analysis, most CMV-associated TCR beta chains appeared to be HLA-restricted, and the HLA associations seemed to be driven largely by CMV exposure. A later genetic analysis associated a missense DCLRE1C variant with V-gene and J-gene trimming of TCR beta chains, and an independent cohort replicated the association. In the study, 150 to 200 TCR beta chains were listed as associated with cytomegalovirus. Several of the top co-occurrence clusters appeared to be linked to parvovirus B19, influenza, CMV and Epstein-Barr virus, according to a later analysis. The classifier was reported to diagnose cytomegalovirus status with high specificity and sensitivity in both the original cohort and the validation cohort. Only TCR beta chains were sequenced in this cohort, and the absence of alpha or paired-chain data limited detectable features. A further reported finding was that TCR beta sequences accurately predicted the HLA-A and HLA-B alleles for most subjects in the first cohort. The presence/absence analyses assumed that sequencing depth was roughly uniform across donors, and that assumption may not be true. A few of the identified cytomegalovirus-associated TCR beta chains were confirmed in vitro to be specific for cytomegalovirus antigens. While some public TCRs were present in many individuals, most TCR sequences turned up only very rarely across donors. According to the authors, the approach could potentially be generalized to other disease states and immunological phenotypes. A group of highly shared sequence variants was considered likely to be a technical artifact of the sequencing pipeline. In a later analysis, HLA-associated TCR beta chains were found to be more clonally expanded and to have lower generation probabilities than equally common non-associated chains. Because HLA typing was missing for some donors at each locus, association tests included only the typed subset. Strong co-occurrence of HLA alleles, especially DR and DQ, made assigning TCR associations to individual alleles difficult. Specific HLA alleles were associated with 18,000 or so TCR beta sequences at a false discovery rate of 0.05 in a later analysis. Over 15 rarely observed V segments, including chromosome 9 orphons, were excluded from the earlier analysis of approximately 600 of the donors because counts were too low. A later analysis found that TCR association rates varied across HLA loci, with DRB1 alleles showing the most associated TCRs and HLA-C alleles the fewest. According to a later genetic analysis, donors in an Asian-associated ancestry cluster had fewer N-insertions in productive TCRs than the approximately 710-donor mean. For the cohort, immune exposure information was limited to CMV serostatus.

The V end gives up 5 bases and the J end 4 bases, leaving 8 bases in the junction not matched to a gene. The CDR3 runs 16 amino acids, cysteine and phenylalanine included. The only DNA kept is the CDR3, 48 bases in frame from the first base. According to the germline V gene (reference sequence), CDR1 reads MNHEY and CDR2 reads SMNVEV. Libraries were prepared through the immunoSEQ multiplex PCR assay. A mixture of 60 forward primers for TCR Vbeta segments and 13 reverse primers for TCR Jbeta segments was used in the multiplex PCR. Amplification of the CDR3 region of rearranged TCR beta genes was performed with a multiplex PCR assay on genomic DNA. The Illumina HiSeq System was used to sequence the amplified TCR beta libraries as 87-base-pair reads. Concerning the study's data processing: A later analysis tallied around 80 million unique TCR beta chains across the 700 or so repertoires, and approximately 12 million of those chains were shared by two or more donors. To remove PCR and sequencing errors, raw reads were error-corrected and collapsed into unique sequences using a nearest-neighbor algorithm that merged closely related sequences. Alignment of CDR3 sequences to IMGT reference sequences was used to assign V, D and J gene segments. For a sequence to be retained, a match of at least six nucleotides to both a V gene segment and a J gene segment was required. A rearrangement was called productive if the CDR3 had no stop codons and remained in frame with V and J, and every other rearrangement was called non-productive. Following IMGT convention, CDR3 was defined as the stretch from the second conserved V-encoded cysteine up to the conserved J-encoded phenylalanine. The earlier analysis of 500 to 600 of the donors excluded sequences that lacked an unambiguous match to a single V gene segment. An earlier analysis of about 590 of the donors classified V segments as functional when productive rearrangements were above 56.7% and as segregating when the standard deviation between donors was above 5%. To diagnose cytomegalovirus status from the catalog of TCR beta chain sequences, a statistical classification framework was built. In a later analysis, V and J genes were assigned by comparing TCR nucleotide sequences against IMGT/GENE-DB human TR gene sequences. The TCRdist pipeline was used in a later analysis to assign CDR3 sequences and most-parsimonious VDJ recombination scenarios. In a later analysis, each TCR beta chain was defined by its CDR3 amino acid sequence together with its V-gene family, and reads without a unique V-gene family were excluded. To address suspected cross-contamination and a sequencing artifact, a later analysis removed roughly 580 highly shared, low-generation-probability nucleotide sequences. In a later analysis, a clonal expansion index for each public chain was calculated from normalized within-repertoire ranks of inferred template counts. A later analysis computed generation probabilities with a VDJ recombination model fitted to out-of-frame rearrangements, and checked the results against IGoR. In a later analysis, hypergeometric tests were used to score TCR-TCR, TCR-HLA and TCR-CMV co-occurrence, with a repertoire-size bias correction applied to TCR pairs. In a later analysis, false discovery rates were estimated by permuting HLA or CMV assignments 20 times. In a later analysis, co-occurring TCRs were grouped with DBSCAN, and TCRdist sequence similarity was added when clustering was performed within HLA-allele-positive subsets. Repertoires with fewer than 30,000 or more than 120,000 public chains, plus five repertoires with anomalous nucleotide sharing, were excluded from co-occurrence clustering. This immuneACCESS table, as held by TCRdb, lists in-frame sequences with V and J called but not all clones. Of the missing ones, under half trace to an unresolved V gene in checked studies; the others have no known cause. For V, J and clone size, that table is used; D and trimming come from the DNA. This sample lists more than 90,000 clones; about 76% were detected once. Jointly, the top ten make up about 7% of the sample.

Sequencing was carried out using PBMCs. The TCR sequence derives from a man between 40 and 49 years old in good health and CMV-seropositive. Here the chain combines TRBV27 and TRBJ2-7, and TRBD2 aligns with 13 junction nucleotides. The CDR3 reads CASSPRLAGGGYEQYF. The bases read TGTGCCAGCAGTCCGAGACTAGCGGGGGGCGGATACGAGCAGTACTTC.